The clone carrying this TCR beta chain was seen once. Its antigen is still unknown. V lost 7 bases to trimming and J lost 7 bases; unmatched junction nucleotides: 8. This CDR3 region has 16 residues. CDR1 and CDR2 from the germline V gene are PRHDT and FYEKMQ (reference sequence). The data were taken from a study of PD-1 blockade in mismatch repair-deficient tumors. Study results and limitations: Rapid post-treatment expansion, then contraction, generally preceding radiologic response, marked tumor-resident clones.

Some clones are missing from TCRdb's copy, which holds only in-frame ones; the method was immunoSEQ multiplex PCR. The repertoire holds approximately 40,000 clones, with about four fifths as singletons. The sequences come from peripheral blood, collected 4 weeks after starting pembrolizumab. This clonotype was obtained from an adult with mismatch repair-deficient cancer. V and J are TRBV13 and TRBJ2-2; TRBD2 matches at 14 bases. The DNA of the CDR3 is TGTGCCAGCACCTTGGGACTAGCGGGAGATCACGGGGAGCTGTTTTTT. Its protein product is CASTLGLAGDHGELFF. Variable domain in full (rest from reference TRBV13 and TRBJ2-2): AAGVIQSPRHLIKEKRETATLKCYPIPRHDTVYWYQQGPGQDPQFLISFYEKMQSDKGSIPDRFSAQQFSDYHSELNMSSLELGDSALYFCASTLGLAGDHGELFFGEGSRLTVL.